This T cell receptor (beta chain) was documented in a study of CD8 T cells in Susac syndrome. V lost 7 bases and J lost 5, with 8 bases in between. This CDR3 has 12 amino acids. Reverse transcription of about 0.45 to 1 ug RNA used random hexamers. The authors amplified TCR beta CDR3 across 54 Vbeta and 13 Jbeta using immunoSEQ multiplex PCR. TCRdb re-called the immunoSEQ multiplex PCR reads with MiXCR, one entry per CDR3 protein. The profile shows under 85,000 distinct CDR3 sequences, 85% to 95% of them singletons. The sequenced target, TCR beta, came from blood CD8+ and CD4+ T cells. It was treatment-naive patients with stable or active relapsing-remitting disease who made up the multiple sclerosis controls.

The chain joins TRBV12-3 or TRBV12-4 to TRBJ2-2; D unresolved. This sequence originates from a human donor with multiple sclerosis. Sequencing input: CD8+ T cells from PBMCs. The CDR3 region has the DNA TGTGCCAGCAACACTGAAACCGGGGAGCTGTTTTTT. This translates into CASNTETGELFF.